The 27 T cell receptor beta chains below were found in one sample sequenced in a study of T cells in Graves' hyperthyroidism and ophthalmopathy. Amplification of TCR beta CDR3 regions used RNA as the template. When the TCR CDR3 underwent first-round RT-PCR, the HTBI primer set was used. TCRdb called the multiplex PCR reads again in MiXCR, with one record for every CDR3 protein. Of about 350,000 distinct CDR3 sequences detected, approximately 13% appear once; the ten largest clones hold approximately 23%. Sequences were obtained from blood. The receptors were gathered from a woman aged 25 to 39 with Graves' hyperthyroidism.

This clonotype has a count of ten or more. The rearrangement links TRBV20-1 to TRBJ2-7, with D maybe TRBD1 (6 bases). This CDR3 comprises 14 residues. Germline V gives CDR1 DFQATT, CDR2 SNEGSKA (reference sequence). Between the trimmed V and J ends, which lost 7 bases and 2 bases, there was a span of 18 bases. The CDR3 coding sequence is TGCAGTGTCACACAGGGATTTCAGGCCTACGAGCAGTACTTC. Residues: CSVTQGFQAYEQYF.

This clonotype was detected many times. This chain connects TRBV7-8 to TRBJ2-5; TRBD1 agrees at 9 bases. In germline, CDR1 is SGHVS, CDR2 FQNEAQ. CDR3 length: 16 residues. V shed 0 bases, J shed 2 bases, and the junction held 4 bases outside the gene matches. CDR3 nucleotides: TGTGCCAGCAGCTTAGCGGGACAGGGAGGACAAGAGACCCAGTACTTC. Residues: CASSLAGQGGQETQYF.

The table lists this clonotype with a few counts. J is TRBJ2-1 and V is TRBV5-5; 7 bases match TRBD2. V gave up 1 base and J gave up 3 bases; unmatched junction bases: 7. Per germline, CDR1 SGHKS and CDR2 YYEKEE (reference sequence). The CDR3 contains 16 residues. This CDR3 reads CASSLSPSGSYNEQFF. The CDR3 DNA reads TGTGCCAGCAGCTTGTCCCCTAGCGGAAGCTACAATGAGCAGTTCTTC.

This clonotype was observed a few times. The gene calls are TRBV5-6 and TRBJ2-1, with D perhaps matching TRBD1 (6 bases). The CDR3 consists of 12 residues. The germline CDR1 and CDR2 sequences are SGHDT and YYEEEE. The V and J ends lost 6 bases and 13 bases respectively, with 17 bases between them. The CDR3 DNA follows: TGTGCCAGCACCGAGAACAGGGATGCCCAGTTCTTC. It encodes CASTENRDAQFF.

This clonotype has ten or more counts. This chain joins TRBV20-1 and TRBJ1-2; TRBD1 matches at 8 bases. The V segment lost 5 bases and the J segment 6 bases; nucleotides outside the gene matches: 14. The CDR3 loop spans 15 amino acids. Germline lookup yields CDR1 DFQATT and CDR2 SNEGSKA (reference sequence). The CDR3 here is CSASLRDRNHHGYTF. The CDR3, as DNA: TGCAGTGCTTCCCTCCGGGACAGGAACCACCATGGCTACACCTTC.

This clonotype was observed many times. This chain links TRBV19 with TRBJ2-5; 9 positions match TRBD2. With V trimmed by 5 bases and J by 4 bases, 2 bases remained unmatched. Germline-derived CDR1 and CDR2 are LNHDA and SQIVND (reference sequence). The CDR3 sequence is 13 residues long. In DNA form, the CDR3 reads TGTGCCAGTAGTGTAGCGGGAGTAGAGACCCAGTACTTC. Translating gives CASSVAGVETQYF.

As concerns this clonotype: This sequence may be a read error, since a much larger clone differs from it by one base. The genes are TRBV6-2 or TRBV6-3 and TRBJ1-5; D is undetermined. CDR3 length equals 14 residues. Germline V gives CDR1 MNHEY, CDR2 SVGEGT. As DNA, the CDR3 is TGTCCCAGCGCTGTCTGGGCGAGCAATCAGCCCCAGCATTTT. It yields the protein CPSAVWASNQPQHF.

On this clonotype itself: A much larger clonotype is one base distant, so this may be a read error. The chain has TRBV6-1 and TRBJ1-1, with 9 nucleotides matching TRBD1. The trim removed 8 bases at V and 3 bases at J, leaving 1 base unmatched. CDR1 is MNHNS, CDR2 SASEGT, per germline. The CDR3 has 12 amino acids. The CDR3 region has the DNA TGTGCCAGCGGGACAGGGCACACTGAAGCTTTCTTT. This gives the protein CASGTGHTEAFF.

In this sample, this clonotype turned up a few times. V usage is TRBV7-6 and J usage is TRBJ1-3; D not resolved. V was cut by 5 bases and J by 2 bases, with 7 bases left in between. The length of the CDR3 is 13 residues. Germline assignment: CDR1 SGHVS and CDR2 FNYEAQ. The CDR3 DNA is TGTGCCAGCAGCAAAAGCACTGGAAACACCATATATTTT. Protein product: CASSKSTGNTIYF.

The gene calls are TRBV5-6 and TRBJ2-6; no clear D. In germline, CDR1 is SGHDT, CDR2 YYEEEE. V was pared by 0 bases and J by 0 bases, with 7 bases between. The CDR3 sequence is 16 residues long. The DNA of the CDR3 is TGTGCCAGCAGCTTGGGGCCTAACTCTGGGGCCAACGTCCTGACTTTC. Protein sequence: CASSLGPNSGANVLTF.

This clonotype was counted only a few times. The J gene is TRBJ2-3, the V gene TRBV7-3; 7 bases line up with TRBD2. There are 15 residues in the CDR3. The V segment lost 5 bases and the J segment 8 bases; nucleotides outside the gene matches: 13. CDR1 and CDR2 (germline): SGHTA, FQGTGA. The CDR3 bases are TGTGCCAGCAGCCGACTTGGCGGCCCGGGGGGTACGCAGTATTTT. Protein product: CASSRLGGPGGTQYF.

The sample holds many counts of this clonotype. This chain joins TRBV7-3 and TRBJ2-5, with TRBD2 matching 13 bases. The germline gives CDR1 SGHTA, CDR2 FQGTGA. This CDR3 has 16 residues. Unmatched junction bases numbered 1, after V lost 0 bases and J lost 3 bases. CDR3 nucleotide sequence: TGTGCCAGCAGCTTAACCGGGACTAGCGGGAAAGAGACCCAGTACTTC. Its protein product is CASSLTGTSGKETQYF.

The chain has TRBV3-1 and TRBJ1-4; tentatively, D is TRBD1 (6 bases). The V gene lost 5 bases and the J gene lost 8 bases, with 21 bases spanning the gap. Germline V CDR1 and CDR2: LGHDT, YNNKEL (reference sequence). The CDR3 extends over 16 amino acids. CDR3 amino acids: CASSTSAGGAREKLFF. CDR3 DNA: TGTGCCAGCAGCACCTCGGCCGGGGGCGCCCGGGAAAAACTGTTTTTT.

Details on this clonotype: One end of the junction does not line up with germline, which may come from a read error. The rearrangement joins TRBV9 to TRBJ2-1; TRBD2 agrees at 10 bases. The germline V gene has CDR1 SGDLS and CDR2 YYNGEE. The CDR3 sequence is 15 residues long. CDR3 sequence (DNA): TGTGCCAGCACCGTAGATAGCGGGGGGAACAATGAGCAGTTCTTC. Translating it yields CASTVDSGGNNEQFF. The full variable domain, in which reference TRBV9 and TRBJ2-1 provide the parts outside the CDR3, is DSGVTQTPKHLITATGQRVTLRCSPRSGDLSVYWYQQSLDQGLQFLIQYYNGEERAKGNILERFSAQQFPDLHSELNLSSLELGDSALYFCASTVDSGGNNEQFFGPGTRLTVL.

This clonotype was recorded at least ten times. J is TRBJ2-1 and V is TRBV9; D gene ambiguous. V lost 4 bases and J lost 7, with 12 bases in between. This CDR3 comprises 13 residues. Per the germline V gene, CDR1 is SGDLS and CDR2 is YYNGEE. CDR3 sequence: CASSPRTQNEQFF. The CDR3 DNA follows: TGTGCCAGCAGCCCTCGGACGCAAAATGAGCAGTTCTTC.

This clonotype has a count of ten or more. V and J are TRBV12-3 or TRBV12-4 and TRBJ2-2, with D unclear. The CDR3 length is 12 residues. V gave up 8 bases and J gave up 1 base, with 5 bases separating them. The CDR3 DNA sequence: TGTGCCAGCGGGAAGAACACCGGGGAGCTGTTTTTT. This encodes CASGKNTGELFF.

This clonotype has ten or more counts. The CDR3 coding sequence is TGTGCCAGCAGTCGAACAGCGGGAGATTACGAGCAGTACTTC. Amino acids: CASSRTAGDYEQYF. The J gene is TRBJ2-7, the V gene TRBV12-3 or TRBV12-4; 8 nucleotides match TRBD2. J was trimmed by 4 bases and V by 5 bases; bases with no gene match: 7. The length of the CDR3 is 14 residues.

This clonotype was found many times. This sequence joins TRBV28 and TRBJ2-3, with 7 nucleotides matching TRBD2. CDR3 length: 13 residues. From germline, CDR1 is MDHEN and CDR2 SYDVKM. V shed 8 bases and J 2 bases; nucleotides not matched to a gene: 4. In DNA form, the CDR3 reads TGTGCCAGCCGCGGGAGCAACACAGATACGCAGTATTTT. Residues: CASRGSNTDTQYF.

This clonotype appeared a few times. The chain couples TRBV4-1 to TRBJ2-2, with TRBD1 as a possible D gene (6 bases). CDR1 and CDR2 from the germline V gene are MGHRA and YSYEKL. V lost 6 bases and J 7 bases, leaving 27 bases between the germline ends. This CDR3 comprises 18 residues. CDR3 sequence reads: CASREMGRRGSPDGELFF. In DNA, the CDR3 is TGCGCCAGCAGAGAGATGGGTCGCAGGGGCTCTCCAGACGGGGAGCTGTTTTTT.

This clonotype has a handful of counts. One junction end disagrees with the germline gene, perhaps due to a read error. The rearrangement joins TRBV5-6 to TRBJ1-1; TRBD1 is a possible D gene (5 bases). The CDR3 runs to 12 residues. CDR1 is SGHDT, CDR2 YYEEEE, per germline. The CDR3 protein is CASSLVDTEAFF. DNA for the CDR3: TGTGCCAGCAGCTTGGTGGACACTGAAGCTTTTTTT.

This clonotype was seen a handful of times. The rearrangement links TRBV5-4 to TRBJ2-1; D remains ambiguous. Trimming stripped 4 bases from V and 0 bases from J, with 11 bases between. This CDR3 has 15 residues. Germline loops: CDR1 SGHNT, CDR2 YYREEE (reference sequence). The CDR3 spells CASSLPTSSYNEQFF. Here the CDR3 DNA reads TGTGCCAGCAGCCTTCCTACGAGCTCCTACAATGAGCAGTTCTTC.

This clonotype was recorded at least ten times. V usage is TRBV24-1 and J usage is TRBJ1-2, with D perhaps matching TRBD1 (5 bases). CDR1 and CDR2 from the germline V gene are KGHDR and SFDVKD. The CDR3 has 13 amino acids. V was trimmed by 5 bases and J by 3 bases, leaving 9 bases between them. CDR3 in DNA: TGTGCCACCAGTGTAGGGACGGACTATGGCTACACCTTC. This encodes CATSVGTDYGYTF.

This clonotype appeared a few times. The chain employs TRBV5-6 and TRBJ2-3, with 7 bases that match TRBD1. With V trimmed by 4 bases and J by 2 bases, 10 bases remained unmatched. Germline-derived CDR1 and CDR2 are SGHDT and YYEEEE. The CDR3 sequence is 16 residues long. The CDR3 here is CASSPGTAPYTDTQYF. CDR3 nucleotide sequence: TGTGCCAGCAGCCCCGGGACAGCGCCTTACACAGATACGCAGTATTTT. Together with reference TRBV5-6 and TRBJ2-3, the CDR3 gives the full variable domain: DAGVTQSPTHLIKTRGQQVTLRCSPKSGHDTVSWYQQALGQGPQFIFQYYEEEERQRGNFPDRFSGHQFPNYSSELNVNALLLGDSALYLCASSPGTAPYTDTQYFGPGTRLTVL.

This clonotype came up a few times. The DNA of the CDR3 is TGTGCCAGCGGACTAGCGGGAGGTTTGGTGTACGAGCAGTACTTC. Translating gives CASGLAGGLVYEQYF. This sequence joins TRBV6-2 or TRBV6-3 and TRBJ2-7; the match to TRBD2 covers 14 bases. This CDR3 is 15 amino acids long. CDR1 MNHEY and CDR2 SVGEGT come from the germline V gene. V lost 8 bases and J lost 4; bases outside the gene matches: 7.

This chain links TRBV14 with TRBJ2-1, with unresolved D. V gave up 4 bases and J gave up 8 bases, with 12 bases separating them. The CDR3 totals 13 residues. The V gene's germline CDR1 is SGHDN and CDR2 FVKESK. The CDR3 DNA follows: TGTGCCAGCAGCCCGATAGGGATGGATGAGCAGTTCTTC. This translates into CASSPIGMDEQFF.

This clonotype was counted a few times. CDR3 DNA: TGTGCCAGCAGTCCAGGGACAGGGGATCCTGAAGCTTTCTTT. Translation: CASSPGTGDPEAFF. J is TRBJ1-1 and V is TRBV6-1, with 10 bases fitting TRBD1. Germline-derived CDR1 and CDR2 are MNHNS and SASEGT. This CDR3 is built from 14 residues. V trimming: 5 bases; J trimming: 6 bases; junction bases outside the gene matches: 6.

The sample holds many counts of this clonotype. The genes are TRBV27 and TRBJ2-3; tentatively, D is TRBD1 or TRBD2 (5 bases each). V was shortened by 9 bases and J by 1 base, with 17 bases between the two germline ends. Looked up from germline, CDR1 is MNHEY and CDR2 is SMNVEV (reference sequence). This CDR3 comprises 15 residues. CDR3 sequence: CASPSSGQCTDTQYF. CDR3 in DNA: TGTGCCAGTCCCTCTTCGGGGCAATGCACAGATACGCAGTATTTT.